The 29 T cell receptor beta chains given below trace back to one sample, sequenced in a study of T cells after yellow fever vaccination. TCRdb processed the 5' RACE reads anew with MiXCR; each CDR3 protein has one entry. The sample records about 350,000 distinct CDR3 sequences, over 4% being singletons. Sequenced here: PBMCs, sampled 5 days after the yellow fever booster vaccination. The receptors shown here come from a man younger than 30 who received the YFV17D yellow fever vaccine.

This clonotype has more than one count but fewer than ten. The V and J genes are TRBV12-3 or TRBV12-4 and TRBJ2-3, with a tentative D call TRBD2 (7 bases). This CDR3 is 15 amino acids long. Between the trimmed V and J ends, which lost 7 bases and 2 bases, there was a span of 16 bases. The CDR3 sequence: CASTDGGPITDTQYF. The DNA for the CDR3 is TGTGCCAGCACCGACGGGGGGCCGATCACAGATACGCAGTATTTT.

V and J are TRBV5-1 and TRBJ1-2; weak D call: TRBD1 (6 bases). V was shortened by 2 bases and J by 8 bases, with 13 bases between the two germline ends. CDR1 is SGHRS, CDR2 YFSETQ, per germline. The CDR3 contains 13 residues. The chain's CDR3 is CASSFGQGLGYTF. DNA for the CDR3: TGCGCCAGCAGCTTTGGGCAGGGGCTCGGCTACACCTTC.

The V and J genes are TRBV6-1 and TRBJ2-1; D ambiguous. Germline V gives CDR1 MNHNS, CDR2 SASEGT. Trimming took 6 bases from V and 4 from J, leaving 19 bases between them. The CDR3 loop spans 16 amino acids. The DNA of the CDR3 is TGTGCCAGCAGGGCCCTAGTGGGCTTCTTATACAATGAGCAGTTCTTC. Its translation is CASRALVGFLYNEQFF.

This clonotype was observed a few times. V and J are TRBV6-6 and TRBJ1-6; the D is unclear. V was trimmed by 4 bases and J by 7 bases, leaving 8 bases between them. CDR1 is MNHNY and CDR2 is SVGAGI in the germline V gene (reference sequence). CDR3 length: 13 amino acids. The CDR3 region is CASSSPENSPLHF. CDR3 in DNA: TGTGCCAGCAGTTCTCCGGAGAATTCACCCCTCCACTTT.

The chain couples TRBV28 to TRBJ1-5; 7 bases match TRBD1. Germline V gives CDR1 MDHEN, CDR2 SYDVKM. The CDR3 has 15 amino acids. Losses at the gene ends were 5 bases for V and 2 bases for J; bases not matched to a gene: 6. CDR3 region: CASSPGTARNQPQHF. The CDR3, as DNA: TGTGCCAGCAGTCCGGGGACAGCTCGCAATCAGCCCCAGCATTTT.

CDR3 loop: CASSVEGGGMNTEAFF. DNA for the CDR3: TGTGCCAGCAGCGTAGAGGGTGGGGGTATGAACACTGAAGCTTTCTTT. The chain couples TRBV9 to TRBJ1-1; perhaps TRBD1 as D (5 bases). Germline-derived CDR1 and CDR2 are SGDLS and YYNGEE. The CDR3 is 16 residues long. Trimming pared 0 bases from V and 0 bases from J, leaving 12 bases between. The variable domain in full, completed from reference TRBV9 and TRBJ1-1, reads DSGVTQTPKHLITATGQRVTLRCSPRSGDLSVYWYQQSLDQGLQFLIQYYNGEERAKGNILERFSAQQFPDLHSELNLSSLELGDSALYFCASSVEGGGMNTEAFFGQGTRLTVV.

This clonotype was detected ten times or more. J is TRBJ2-1 and V is TRBV6-5; D is perhaps TRBD2 (5 bases). CDR3 length equals 14 residues. The V end lost 6 bases, the J end lost 6 bases, and 15 bases lay between the germline ends. CDR1 is MNHEY and CDR2 is SVGAGI in the germline V gene. The CDR3 nucleotides are TGTGCCAGCAGGGCTGCCGGGAATCTCAATGAGCAGTTCTTC. It yields the protein CASRAAGNLNEQFF.

Ten or more counts support this clonotype. The rearrangement links TRBV11-2 to TRBJ2-5; 8 bases agree with TRBD2. Germline values: CDR1 SGHAT, CDR2 FQNNGV. Unmatched junction bases numbered 5, after V lost 3 bases and J lost 5 bases. CDR3 size: 14 residues. The CDR3 coding sequence is TGTGCCAGCAGCTTGACTAGCGATATGGAGACCCAGTACTTC. This sequence encodes CASSLTSDMETQYF.

This chain joins TRBV4-3 and TRBJ1-5; possibly TRBD1 for D (6 bases). Per the germline V gene, CDR1 is LGHNA and CDR2 is YSLEER. V was pared by 0 bases and J by 4 bases, with 16 bases between. CDR3 length: 17 residues. For the CDR3, the DNA is TGCGCCAGCAGCCAAGATTTAACCGGGGGCCGAAATCAGCCCCAGCATTTT. Residues: CASSQDLTGGRNQPQHF.

This clonotype came up many times. The V and J genes are TRBV5-1 and TRBJ2-1, with TRBD1 matching 7 bases. This CDR3 is 14 amino acids long. V was pared by 2 bases and J by 11 bases, with 10 bases of the junction left unmatched. CDR1 is SGHRS and CDR2 is YFSETQ in the germline V gene. CDR3 in amino acids: CASSLDRVDGQQFF. Written as DNA, the CDR3 is TGCGCCAGCAGCTTAGACAGGGTCGACGGTCAGCAGTTCTTC.

This rearrangement joins TRBV6-5 to TRBJ1-1, with unresolved D. The germline gives CDR1 MNHEY, CDR2 SVGAGI. The V end was cut by 2 bases, the J end by 10 bases, with 17 bases between. The CDR3 runs 14 residues. DNA of the CDR3: TGTGCCAGCAGTTACACTCGGGCTGGGCGGAGAGCTTTCTTT. It codes for CASSYTRAGRRAFF.

The CDR3 DNA reads as TGTGCCAGCAGCTTCCTAGACAGGGGGCCCTCAGATACGCAGTATTTT. Protein sequence: CASSFLDRGPSDTQYF. This rearrangement joins TRBV7-9 to TRBJ2-3; 10 bases are a match to TRBD1. CDR1 is SEHNR, CDR2 FQNEAQ, per germline (reference sequence). The length of the CDR3 is 16 residues. Losses at the gene ends were 3 bases for V and 4 bases for J; bases not matched to a gene: 7.

The gene calls are TRBV7-2 and TRBJ2-3; TRBD1 is a possible D gene (5 bases). V was pared by 7 bases and J by 3 bases, with 23 bases between. From germline, CDR1 is SGHTA and CDR2 FQGNSA. This CDR3 spans 17 amino acids. For the CDR3, the DNA is TGTGCCAGCATCGACATAGGGGTTCAGCTCCCAACAGATACGCAGTATTTT. It encodes CASIDIGVQLPTDTQYF.

J is TRBJ1-6 and V is TRBV5-1; D is unclear. This CDR3 has 14 amino acids. V was clipped by 0 bases and J by 10 bases, with 11 bases between them. From germline, CDR1 is SGHRS and CDR2 YFSETQ. The CDR3, as DNA: TGCGCCAGCAGCTTGGGCAGCCAAAGGTCACCCCTCCACTTT. Encoded protein: CASSLGSQRSPLHF.

This clonotype was observed a few times. The gene calls are TRBV4-3 and TRBJ2-1; 11 bases align to TRBD1. The V gene's germline CDR1 is LGHNA and CDR2 YSLEER. This CDR3 comprises 16 residues. V shed 0 bases and J 6 bases; nucleotides not matched to a gene: 4. CDR3 sequence reads: CASSQDGTGGPNEQFF. CDR3 nucleotide sequence: TGCGCCAGCAGCCAAGACGGGACAGGGGGTCCCAATGAGCAGTTCTTC.

The chain joins TRBV28 to TRBJ1-3; 9 positions agree with TRBD1. CDR1 is MDHEN, CDR2 SYDVKM, per germline. V shed 6 bases, J shed 7 bases, and the junction held 7 bases outside the gene matches. The CDR3 is 14 residues long. The chain's CDR3 is CASSQGQGRNTIYF. For the CDR3, the DNA is TGTGCCAGCAGCCAAGGACAGGGGAGGAACACCATATATTTT.

The CDR3 loop reads CASSLKGQGMEYF. The CDR3 bases are TGCGCCAGCAGCTTGAAGGGACAGGGGATGGAGTACTTC. The rearrangement links TRBV5-1 to TRBJ2-7; the match to TRBD1 covers 10 bases. With 1 base clipped from V and 11 bases from J, the junction kept 6 bases outside the gene matches. Germline assignment: CDR1 SGHRS and CDR2 YFSETQ. The CDR3 covers 13 residues.

In its sample, this clonotype was seen many times. The genes are TRBV3-2 and TRBJ2-3; the D segment call TRBD1 is taken from the table without a DNA check. TRBV3-2 counts as a pseudogene. This CDR3 contains 17 residues. CDR3 nucleotides: TGTGCCAGCAGCCAACACCTCGGGACAGGGGGAGCCGATACGCAGTATTTT. It yields the protein CASSQHLGTGGADTQYF.

This clonotype was seen a few times. The rearrangement uses TRBV19 and TRBJ1-1, with D possibly matching TRBD1 (5 bases). Between the trimmed V and J ends, which lost 6 bases and 4 bases, there was a span of 15 bases. The CDR3 has 14 amino acids. Germline CDR1 LNHDA, CDR2 SQIVND (reference sequence). The CDR3 here is CASRLGDRRTEAFF. The CDR3 DNA is TGTGCCAGTAGACTAGGGGATCGGCGCACTGAAGCTTTCTTT. The complete variable domain, with remaining parts taken from reference TRBV19 and TRBJ1-1, reads DGGITQSPKYLFRKEGQNVTLSCEQNLNHDAMYWYRQDPGQGLRLIYYSQIVNDFQKGDIAEGYSVSREKKESFPLTVTSAQKNPTAFYLCASRLGDRRTEAFFGQGTRLTVV.

This chain joins TRBV28 and TRBJ2-7; 8 bases map to TRBD2. The germline V gene encodes CDR1 MDHEN and CDR2 SYDVKM. The V gene end was trimmed by 3 bases and the J gene end by 3 bases; junction bases not matched to a gene: 16. This CDR3 is built from 18 residues. The CDR3 reads CASSFITSGLFPFYEQYF. The CDR3 DNA follows: TGTGCCAGCAGTTTTATAACTAGCGGACTCTTCCCATTCTACGAGCAGTACTTC. The variable domain in full, with the rest retrieved from reference TRBV28 and TRBJ2-7, is DVKVTQSSRYLVKRTGEKVFLECVQDMDHENMFWYRQDPGLGLRLIYFSYDVKMKEKGDIPEGYSVSREKKERFSLILESASTNQTSMYLCASSFITSGLFPFYEQYFGPGTRLTVT.

At least ten counts were recorded for this clonotype. The chain employs TRBV6-5 and TRBJ1-3, with a tentative D call TRBD1 (6 bases). The CDR3 is made up of 14 amino acids. V was trimmed by 3 bases and J by 1 base, leaving 7 bases between them. The germline V gene has CDR1 MNHEY and CDR2 SVGAGI. CDR3 in amino acids: CASSYTGSGNTIYF. DNA for the CDR3: TGTGCCAGCAGTTATACAGGGTCTGGAAACACCATATATTTT.

This clonotype was seen a handful of times. The rearrangement links TRBV19 to TRBJ2-3, with no clear D. The germline V gene encodes CDR1 LNHDA and CDR2 SQIVND (reference sequence). The length of the CDR3 is 13 residues. The germline V and J ends were trimmed by 1 base and 6 bases, with 8 bases remaining between them. The CDR3 protein is CASSIGELDTQYF. DNA for the CDR3: TGTGCCAGTAGTATAGGAGAGCTGGATACGCAGTATTTT.

The gene calls are TRBV6-5 and TRBJ1-2; the D is unclear. The CDR3 is 14 amino acids. Germline assignment: CDR1 MNHEY and CDR2 SVGAGI. Between the trimmed V and J ends, which lost 0 bases and 8 bases, there was a span of 13 bases. The CDR3 bases are TGTGCCAGCAGTTACTCGATGGATTCGTGGGGCTACACCTTC. Residues: CASSYSMDSWGYTF.

V is TRBV20-1 and J is TRBJ1-1; 7 positions match TRBD1. V trimming: 2 bases; J trimming: 1 base; junction bases outside the gene matches: 4. The CDR3 has 14 amino acids. CDR1 DFQATT and CDR2 SNEGSKA come from the germline V gene (reference sequence). The CDR3 bases are TGCAGTGCTAGACCCCGGACAGGGAACACTGAAGCTTTCTTT. Residues: CSARPRTGNTEAFF.

The chain joins TRBV4-3 to TRBJ2-2; D unresolved. The V end lost 1 base, the J end lost 1 base, and 7 bases lay between the germline ends. Germline V gives CDR1 LGHNA, CDR2 YSLEER. This CDR3 has 15 residues. The CDR3 loop reads CASSQVAVNTGELFF. For the CDR3, the DNA is TGCGCCAGCAGCCAAGTGGCGGTGAACACCGGGGAGCTGTTTTTT.

This clonotype came up a few times. This rearrangement joins TRBV28 to TRBJ2-3; 9 bases are shared with TRBD2. The trim removed 4 bases at V and 1 base at J, leaving 3 bases unmatched. This CDR3 is 15 amino acids long. Per germline, CDR1 MDHEN and CDR2 SYDVKM. CDR3 in DNA: TGTGCCAGCAGTTGGGCTAGCGGGGGCACAGATACGCAGTATTTT. The encoded protein is CASSWASGGTDTQYF.

This clonotype was found many times. This chain links TRBV20-1 with TRBJ1-4; no clear D gene. This CDR3 is built from 12 residues. V lost 1 base, J lost 8 bases, and 8 bases lay in between. CDR1 is DFQATT, CDR2 SNEGSKA, per germline (reference sequence). The CDR3 region is CSARVGSEKLFF. The CDR3 DNA reads TGCAGTGCTAGAGTGGGATCCGAAAAACTGTTTTTT.

The CDR3 spells CASSLAIGEKEAFF. The CDR3 nucleotides read TGCGCCAGCAGCTTGGCGATCGGGGAGAAGGAAGCTTTCTTT. This chain links TRBV5-1 with TRBJ1-1; D is unclear. The CDR3 totals 14 residues. Per the germline V gene, CDR1 is SGHRS and CDR2 is YFSETQ. Trimming took 0 bases from V and 8 from J, leaving 14 bases between them.

This clonotype appeared a few times. The V call is TRBV15, the J call TRBJ2-5, with D maybe TRBD2 (5 bases). This CDR3 contains 15 residues. Germline V CDR1 and CDR2: LNHNV, YYDKDF (reference sequence). V was trimmed by 0 bases and J by 4 bases, leaving 12 bases between them. This CDR3 reads CATSRDRYSGETQYF. The CDR3 DNA follows: TGTGCCACCAGCAGAGATCGTTACAGCGGAGAGACCCAGTACTTC.